The clone carrying this TCR beta chain has only a few counts. The entry originates in a study of identical twins. TCRdb recomputed calls from the 5' RACE reads with MiXCR, one row per CDR3 protein. The data contain hundreds of thousands of distinct CDR3 sequences, 20% to 25% of them seen just once; the ten biggest clones take up 4.3%. Trimming removed 0 bases at V and 8 bases at J, with 17 bases between. The CDR3 totals 15 residues. The germline CDR1 and CDR2 sequences are SQVTM and ANQGSEA. Another study also made use of these data, one on T cells expressing NK-cell markers.

This TCR was recovered from a woman younger than 35 in good health. Material: PBMCs. The genes are TRBV29-1 and TRBJ2-1, with a tentative D call TRBD2 (6 bases). The CDR3 nucleotides are TGCAGCGTTGAAGATGACGGGACTTTTTTCGATGAGCAGTTCTTC. This gives the protein CSVEDDGTFFDEQFF.